This record looks at one T cell receptor (beta chain) sequence and its context. It lacks a known antigen. No base quality values were provided; no much bigger clone lies one nucleotide off. The junction carries 13 bases between V and J, which are trimmed by 5 bases and 2 bases respectively. The CDR3 runs 14 residues from the cysteine to the phenylalanine. Only the CDR3 DNA stays, 42 bases, in frame from base 1. The CDR1 and CDR2 encoded by the germline V gene (reference sequence) are LNHDA and SQIVND. The immunoSEQ platform was used for deep TCRbeta sequencing. The paper's processing steps were these. For further analysis, only productive rearrangements were exported from the immunoSEQ Analyzer. Bulk TCRbeta clonotypes were assigned T cell phenotypes by matching to single-cell RNA+TCR-seq clones sharing the same TCRbeta sequence. Tumor enrichment of a clone was calculated by dividing the clone's tumor frequency by the clone's PBMC frequency, both taken from bulk TCR sequencing. GLIPH was used to group TCRs into specificity groups, clusters of distinct TCRs likely recognizing common antigens via shared CDR3 motifs. Held by TCRdb, this immuneACCESS table contains in-frame sequences only and omits some clones. Under half of the omission traces to an unresolved V gene where checked; the cause of the rest is unknown. V and J calls and clone size are as listed in that table; D and trimming were resolved from the DNA. In all, the sample holds 45,000 or so clones, and approximately 80% of those were seen once. The ten top clones hold 8.7% of the sample.

Genomic DNA extracted from tumor biopsies or peripheral blood was used for bulk TCRbeta sequencing, with input ranging from about 600 ng to 6,004 ng. Every patient had histologically proven advanced or metastatic basal or squamous cell carcinoma and was a poor candidate for surgical resection. The basal cell carcinoma cohort comprised ten to eleven patients, of whom roughly eight had bulk tumor TCR sequencing. The sample is drawn from a study of T cells in tumors after PD-1 blockade (dated by TCRdb to the late 2010s). In the study overall: Patients were excluded if they had prior checkpoint blockade, use of systemic immunosuppressants, or recent radiotherapy or other anti-cancer therapy within 4 weeks. Bulk TCR sequencing was performed on fewer than 13 peripheral blood samples from about five patients to compare blood and tumor clonotypes. Ongoing daily vismodegib 150 mg was also given to a subset of patients during anti-PD-1 treatment. An average of about 120,000 TCR templates (range about 22,000-260,000) and around 36,000 unique clonotypes was obtained for peripheral blood samples. Paired single-cell RNA and TCR sequencing was done in the study on site-matched tumors from patients with BCC or SCC, both before and after anti-PD-1 therapy. Pembrolizumab 200 mg every 3 weeks or cemiplimab 350 mg every 2 weeks was administered to patients. RECIST version 1.1 was used to evaluate clinical response.

Beyond this particular receptor, the publication reports: Where the novel T cell clones came from was not identified, and possible sources could include lymphoid organs or rare unexpanded clones inside the tumor or in the tumor periphery. Roughly two fifths of the TCR clonotypes from tumors also showed up in blood, and some novel exhausted tumor clones were present in pre-treatment blood, which suggests peripheral recruitment.

The chain is assembled from TRBV19 and TRBJ2-7, with TRBD1 perhaps the D gene, on 6 matching bases. The origin of this receptor is a human donor with advanced basal cell or squamous cell carcinoma (not recorded which). Material: PBMCs, obtained before anti-PD-1 therapy. The nucleotide sequence is TGTGCCAGTAGTCTTAGACAGGCCCCCTACGAGCAGTACTTC. This encodes CASSLRQAPYEQYF.